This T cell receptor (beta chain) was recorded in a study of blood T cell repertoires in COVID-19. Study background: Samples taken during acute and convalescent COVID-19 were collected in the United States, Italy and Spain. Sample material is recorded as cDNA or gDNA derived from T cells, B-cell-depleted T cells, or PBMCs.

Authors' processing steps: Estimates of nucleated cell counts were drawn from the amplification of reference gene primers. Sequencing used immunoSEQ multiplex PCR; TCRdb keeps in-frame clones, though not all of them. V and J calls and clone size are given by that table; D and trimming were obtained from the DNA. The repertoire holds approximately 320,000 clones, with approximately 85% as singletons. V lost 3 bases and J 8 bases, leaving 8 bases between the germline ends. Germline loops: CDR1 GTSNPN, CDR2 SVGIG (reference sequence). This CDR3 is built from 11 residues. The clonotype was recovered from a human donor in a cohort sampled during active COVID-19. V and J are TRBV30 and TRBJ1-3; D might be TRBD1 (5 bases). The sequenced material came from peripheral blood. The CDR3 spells CAWRGGDTIYF. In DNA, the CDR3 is TGTGCCTGGAGAGGAGGGGACACCATATATTTT.